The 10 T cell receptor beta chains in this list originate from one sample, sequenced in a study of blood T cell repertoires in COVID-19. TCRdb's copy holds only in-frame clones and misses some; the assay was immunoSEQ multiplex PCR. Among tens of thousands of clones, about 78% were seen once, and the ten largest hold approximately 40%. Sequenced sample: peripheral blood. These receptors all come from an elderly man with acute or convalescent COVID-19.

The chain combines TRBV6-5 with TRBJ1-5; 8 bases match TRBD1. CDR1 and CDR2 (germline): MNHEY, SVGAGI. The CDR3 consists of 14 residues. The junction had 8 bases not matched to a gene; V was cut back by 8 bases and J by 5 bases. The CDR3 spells CASALDRDYQPQHF. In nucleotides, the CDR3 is TGTGCCAGCGCCTTGGACAGGGACTATCAGCCCCAGCATTTT.

Here the CDR3 reads CASTLDRGSGYTF. The CDR3 DNA reads TGTGCCAGCACTTTAGACAGGGGAAGTGGCTACACCTTC. The rearrangement joins TRBV6-5 to TRBJ1-2; TRBD1 matches 8 bases. V lost 7 bases and J lost 7; bases outside the gene matches: 8. The CDR3 is 13 amino acids. Per the germline V gene, CDR1 is MNHEY and CDR2 is SVGAGI.

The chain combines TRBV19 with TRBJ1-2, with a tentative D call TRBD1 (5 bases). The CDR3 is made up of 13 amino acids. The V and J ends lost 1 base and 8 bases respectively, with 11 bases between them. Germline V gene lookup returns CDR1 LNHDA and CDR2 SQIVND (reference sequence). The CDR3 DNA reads TGTGCCAGTAGTATAGGGACATCGTGGGGCTACACCTTC. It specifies CASSIGTSWGYTF.

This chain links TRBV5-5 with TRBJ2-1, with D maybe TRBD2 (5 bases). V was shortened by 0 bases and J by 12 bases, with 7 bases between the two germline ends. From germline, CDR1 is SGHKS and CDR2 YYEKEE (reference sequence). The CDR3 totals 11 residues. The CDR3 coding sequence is TGTGCCAGCAGCTTGGAACGGGGGCAGTTCTTC. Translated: CASSLERGQFF.

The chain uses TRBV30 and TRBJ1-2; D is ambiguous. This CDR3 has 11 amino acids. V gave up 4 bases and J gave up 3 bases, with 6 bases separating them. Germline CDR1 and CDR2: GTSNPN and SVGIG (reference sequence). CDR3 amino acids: CAWIRDYGYTF. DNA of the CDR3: TGTGCCTGGATCCGGGACTATGGCTACACCTTC. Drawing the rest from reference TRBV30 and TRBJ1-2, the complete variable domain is SQTIHQWPATLVQPVGSPLSLECTVEGTSNPNLYWYRQAAGRGLQLLFYSVGIGQISSEVPQNLSASRPQDRQFILSSKKLLLSDSGFYLCAWIRDYGYTFGSGTRLTVV.

CDR3 loop: CASSRRPGGVSGNTIYF. CDR3 bases: TGTGCCAGCAGCCGCCGGCCGGGGGGGGTCTCTGGAAACACCATATATTTT. This rearrangement joins TRBV13 to TRBJ1-3; D possibly corresponds to TRBD1 (5 bases). Trimming pared 5 bases from V and 0 bases from J, leaving 17 bases between. CDR1 and CDR2 (germline): PRHDT, FYEKMQ (reference sequence). The CDR3 loop spans 17 amino acids.

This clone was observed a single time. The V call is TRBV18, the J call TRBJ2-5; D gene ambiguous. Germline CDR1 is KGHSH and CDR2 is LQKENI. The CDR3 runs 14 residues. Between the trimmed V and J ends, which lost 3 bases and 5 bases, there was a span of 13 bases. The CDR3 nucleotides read TGTGCCAGCTCACCGAGAGAACTCAGGGAGACCCAGTACTTC. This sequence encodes CASSPRELRETQYF. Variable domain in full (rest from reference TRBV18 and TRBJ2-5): NAGVMQNPRHLVRRRGQEARLRCSPMKGHSHVYWYRQLPEEGLKFMVYLQKENIIDESGMPKERFSAEFPKEGPSILRIQQVVRGDSAAYFCASSPRELRETQYFGPGTRLLVL.

Here the CDR3 reads CASSFTRNSPLHF. The CDR3 DNA reads as TGTGCCAGCAGCTTCACAAGAAATTCACCCCTCCACTTT. The chain combines TRBV7-6 with TRBJ1-6; D gene ambiguous. Trimming pared 3 bases from V and 7 bases from J, leaving 7 bases between. This CDR3 region has 13 residues. Germline V gene lookup returns CDR1 SGHVS and CDR2 FNYEAQ. The variable domain in full, with the rest retrieved from reference TRBV7-6 and TRBJ1-6, is GAGVSQSPRYKVTKRGQDVALRCDPISGHVSLYWYRQALGQGPEFLTYFNYEAQQDKSGLPNDRFSAERPEGSISTLTIQRTEQRDSAMYRCASSFTRNSPLHFGNGTRLTVT.

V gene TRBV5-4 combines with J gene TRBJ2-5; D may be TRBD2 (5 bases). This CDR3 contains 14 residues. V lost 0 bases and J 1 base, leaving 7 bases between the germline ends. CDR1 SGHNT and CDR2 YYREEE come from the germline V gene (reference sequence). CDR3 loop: CASSLVDFQETQYF. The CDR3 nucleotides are TGTGCCAGCAGCTTGGTGGACTTCCAAGAGACCCAGTACTTC.

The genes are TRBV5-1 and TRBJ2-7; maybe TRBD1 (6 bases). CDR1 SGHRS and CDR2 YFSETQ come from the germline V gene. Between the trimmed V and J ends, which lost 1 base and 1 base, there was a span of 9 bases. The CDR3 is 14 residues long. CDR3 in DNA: TGCGCCAGCAGCTTGAATGACAGGTCCTACGAGCAGTACTTC. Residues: CASSLNDRSYEQYF.